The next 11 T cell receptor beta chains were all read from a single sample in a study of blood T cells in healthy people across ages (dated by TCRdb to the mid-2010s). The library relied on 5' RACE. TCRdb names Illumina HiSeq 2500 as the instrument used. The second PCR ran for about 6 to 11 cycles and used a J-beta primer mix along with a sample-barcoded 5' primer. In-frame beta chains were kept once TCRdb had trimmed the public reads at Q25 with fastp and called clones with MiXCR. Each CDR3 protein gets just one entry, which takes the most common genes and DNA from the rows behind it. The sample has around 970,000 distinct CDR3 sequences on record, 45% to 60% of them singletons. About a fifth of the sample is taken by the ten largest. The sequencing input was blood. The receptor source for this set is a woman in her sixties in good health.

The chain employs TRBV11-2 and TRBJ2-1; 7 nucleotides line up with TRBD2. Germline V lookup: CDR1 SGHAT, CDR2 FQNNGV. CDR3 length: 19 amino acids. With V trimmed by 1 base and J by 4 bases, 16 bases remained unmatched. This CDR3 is CASSLGRLAVRWAYNEQFF. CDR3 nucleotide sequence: TGTGCCAGCAGCTTAGGGCGTCTAGCGGTTCGATGGGCATACAATGAGCAGTTCTTC.

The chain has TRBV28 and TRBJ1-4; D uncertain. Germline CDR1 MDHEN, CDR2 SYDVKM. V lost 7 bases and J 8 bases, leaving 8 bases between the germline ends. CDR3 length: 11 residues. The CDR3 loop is CASNLREKLFF. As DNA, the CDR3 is TGTGCCAGCAACTTGAGAGAAAAACTGTTTTTT.

The chain's CDR3 is CASSLEGTGGFLADEQFF. The CDR3 DNA reads as TGCGCCAGCAGCTTGGAAGGGACAGGGGGCTTCTTGGCCGATGAGCAGTTCTTC. The V and J genes are TRBV5-1 and TRBJ2-1, with 12 bases that match TRBD1. J lost 8 bases, V lost 0 bases, and 12 bases had no gene match. CDR1 and CDR2 from the germline V gene are SGHRS and YFSETQ. The CDR3 runs 18 residues. The entire variable domain, with the rest obtained from reference TRBV5-1 and TRBJ2-1, is as follows: KAGVTQTPRYLIKTRGQQVTLSCSPISGHRSVSWYQQTPGQGLQFLFEYFSETQRNKGNFPGRFSGRQFSNSRSEMNVSTLELGDSALYLCASSLEGTGGFLADEQFFGPGTRLTVL.

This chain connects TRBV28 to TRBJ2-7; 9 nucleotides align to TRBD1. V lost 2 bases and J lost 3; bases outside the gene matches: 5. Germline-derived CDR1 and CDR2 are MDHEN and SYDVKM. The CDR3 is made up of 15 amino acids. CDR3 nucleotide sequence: TGTGCCAGCAGTTTAGGGACAGGGTTGGGCTACGAGCAGTACTTC. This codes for CASSLGTGLGYEQYF.

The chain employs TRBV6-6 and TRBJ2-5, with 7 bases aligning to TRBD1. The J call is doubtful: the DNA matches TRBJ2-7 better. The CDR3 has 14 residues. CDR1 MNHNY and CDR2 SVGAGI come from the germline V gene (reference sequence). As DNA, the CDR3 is TGTGCCGGCACCTGGGGAACAGGGGCCTACGAGCAGTACTTC. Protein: CAGTWGTGAYEQYF.

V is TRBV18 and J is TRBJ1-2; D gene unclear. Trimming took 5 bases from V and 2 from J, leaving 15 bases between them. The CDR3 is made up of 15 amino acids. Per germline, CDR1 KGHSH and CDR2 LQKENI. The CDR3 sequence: CASSAIGRPNYGYTF. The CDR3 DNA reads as TGTGCCAGCTCAGCCATTGGACGGCCGAACTATGGCTACACCTTC.

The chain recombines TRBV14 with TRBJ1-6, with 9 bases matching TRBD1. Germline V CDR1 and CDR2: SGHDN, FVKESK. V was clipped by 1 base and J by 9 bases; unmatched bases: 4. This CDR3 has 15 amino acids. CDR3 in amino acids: CASSQGTGVVSPLHF. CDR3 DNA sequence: TGTGCCAGCAGCCAAGGGACAGGGGTGGTTTCACCCCTCCACTTT.

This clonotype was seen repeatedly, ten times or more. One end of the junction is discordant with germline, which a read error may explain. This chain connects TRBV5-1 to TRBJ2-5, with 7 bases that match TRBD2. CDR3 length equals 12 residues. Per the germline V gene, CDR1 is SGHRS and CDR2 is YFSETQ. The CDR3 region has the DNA TGTGCCAGCAGCCGGGGGGAAGAGACCCAGTACTTC. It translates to CASSRGEETQYF.

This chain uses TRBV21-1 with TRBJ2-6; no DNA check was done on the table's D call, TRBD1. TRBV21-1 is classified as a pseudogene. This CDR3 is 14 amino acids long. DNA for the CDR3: TGTGGCTTTCTCGGACAGGACTGGGGCCAACGTCCTGACTTC. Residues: CGFLGQDWGQRPDF.

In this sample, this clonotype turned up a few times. The CDR3 DNA reads TGTGCCAGCAGCTTAGGGTCGGTATTGCGGGAGGGGACACAGAACACCGGGGAGCTGTTTTTT. This gives the protein CASSLGSVLREGTQNTGELFF. The rearrangement joins TRBV11-2 to TRBJ2-2; 9 bases match TRBD2. The CDR3 is 21 amino acids. The J segment lost 1 base and the V segment lost 1 base, leaving 16 bases of the junction unmatched. Germline V gene lookup returns CDR1 SGHAT and CDR2 FQNNGV.

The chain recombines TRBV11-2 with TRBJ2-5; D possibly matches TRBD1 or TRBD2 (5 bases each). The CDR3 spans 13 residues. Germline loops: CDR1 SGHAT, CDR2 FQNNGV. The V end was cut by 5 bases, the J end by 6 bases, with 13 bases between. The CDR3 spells CASSVSGTKTQYF. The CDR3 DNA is TGTGCCAGCAGCGTCAGTGGGACGAAGACCCAGTACTTC.